Each of the 9 T cell receptor beta chains below was sequenced from the same sample in a study of blood T cell repertoires in COVID-19. Here immunoSEQ multiplex PCR was the method, and the copy in TCRdb shows in-frame clones only, minus some. The sample consists of about 100,000 clones, 88% of them appearing once. The sample comprised peripheral blood. Every receptor here comes from a human donor in a cohort sampled during active COVID-19.

This clone has more than one count but fewer than ten. This chain links TRBV2 with TRBJ1-5, with no clear D. This CDR3 spans 15 amino acids. Germline V gene lookup returns CDR1 SNHLY and CDR2 FYNNEI. The ends were cut back, 8 bases at V and 5 bases at J, with 19 bases in the middle. The CDR3 is CASRPPTSLDQPQHF. In nucleotides, the CDR3 is TGTGCCAGCCGTCCCCCGACAAGCCTCGATCAGCCCCAGCATTTT.

Points on this clone: Compared with germline, one end of the junction differs, possibly owing to a read error. This chain joins TRBV28 and TRBJ1-2; D unclear. From germline, CDR1 is MDHEN and CDR2 SYDVKM. The CDR3 covers 12 residues. The CDR3 protein is CASSLNSGNSVF. CDR3 nucleotides: TGTGCCAGCAGTTTAAATTCGGGTAATAGTGTGTTC.

V is TRBV12-3 or TRBV12-4 and J is TRBJ2-3, with 13 positions matching TRBD2. The V and J ends lost 6 bases and 6 bases, in that order; junction bases with no gene match: 0. This CDR3 spans 13 amino acids. For the CDR3, the DNA is TGTGCCAGCAGGACTAGCGGGAGGGATACGCAGTATTTT. This codes for CASRTSGRDTQYF.

The chain joins TRBV6-6 to TRBJ2-5, with TRBD2 matching over 16 bases. Germline V gives CDR1 MNHNY, CDR2 SVGAGI (reference sequence). J lost 5 bases, V lost 5 bases, and 8 bases had no gene match. This CDR3 comprises 17 residues. The CDR3 region is CASSRGLAGGTSETQYF. DNA of the CDR3: TGTGCCAGCAGTCGGGGACTAGCGGGAGGGACATCCGAGACCCAGTACTTC.

The genes are TRBV7-9 and TRBJ1-1; the match to TRBD1 covers 8 bases. Germline CDR1 reads SEHNR; CDR2 reads FQNEAQ (reference sequence). V shed 3 bases and J 5 bases; nucleotides not matched to a gene: 2. The CDR3 length is 13 residues. CDR3 sequence: CASSFNRGTEAFF. The CDR3 DNA sequence: TGTGCCAGCAGCTTTAACAGGGGGACTGAAGCTTTCTTT.

The chain joins TRBV6-6 to TRBJ1-5; D might be TRBD1 (6 bases). The ends were cut back, 2 bases at V and 1 base at J, with 12 bases in the middle. Germline V CDR1 and CDR2: MNHNY, SVGAGI (reference sequence). This CDR3 is built from 16 residues. The CDR3 here is CASSYAQGASNQPQHF. CDR3 bases: TGTGCCAGCAGTTACGCACAGGGTGCCAGCAATCAGCCCCAGCATTTT.

The chain recombines TRBV20-1 with TRBJ2-1; 7 nucleotides align to TRBD2. The CDR3 is 16 residues long. Trimming at V came to 3 bases and at J to 3 bases, leaving 11 bases not matched to a gene. From germline, CDR1 is DFQATT and CDR2 SNEGSKA (reference sequence). In nucleotides, the CDR3 is TGCAGTGCTAGTTCGTCGGGCGGGAGCTTCTACAATGAGCAGTTCTTC. It encodes CSASSSGGSFYNEQFF.

J is TRBJ1-3 and V is TRBV7-9; D might be TRBD1 (6 bases). Germline CDR1 and CDR2: SEHNR and FQNEAQ (reference sequence). Trimming removed 4 bases at V and 11 bases at J, with 12 bases between. The CDR3 sequence is 12 residues long. CDR3 in amino acids: CASSYLQGAIYF. The CDR3, as DNA: TGTGCCAGCAGCTACTTACAGGGTGCCATATATTTT.

The chain has TRBV11-1 and TRBJ1-1; D not certain. Deletions cut 1 base from V and 5 bases from J, with 8 bases between. Germline CDR1 is SGHAT and CDR2 is FQDESV (reference sequence). The CDR3 has 13 residues. Here the CDR3 reads CASSLVSRTEAFF. DNA for the CDR3: TGTGCCAGCAGCTTAGTGAGTAGAACTGAAGCTTTCTTT.